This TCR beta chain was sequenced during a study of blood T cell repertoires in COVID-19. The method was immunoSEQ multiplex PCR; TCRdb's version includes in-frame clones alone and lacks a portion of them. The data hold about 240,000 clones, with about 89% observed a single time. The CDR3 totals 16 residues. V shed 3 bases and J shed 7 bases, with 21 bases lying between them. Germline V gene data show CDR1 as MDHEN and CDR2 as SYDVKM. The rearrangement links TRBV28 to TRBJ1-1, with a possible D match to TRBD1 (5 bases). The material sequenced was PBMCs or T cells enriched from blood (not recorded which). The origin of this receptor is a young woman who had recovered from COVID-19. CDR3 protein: CASSFFDYTLGGEAFF. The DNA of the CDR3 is TGTGCCAGCAGTTTCTTCGACTATACTCTGGGGGGTGAAGCTTTCTTT.